The present T cell receptor (beta chain) was sequenced within a study of shared clonotypes between healthy human individuals. The germline V gene has CDR1 ENHRY and CDR2 SYGVKD. Trimming took 11 bases from V and 4 from J; bases not matched to a gene: 8. The CDR3 covers 13 residues. Sequenced by immunoSEQ multiplex PCR; TCRdb stores in-frame clones only, minus some. The sample consists of roughly 2.5 million clones, approximately 94% of them appearing once. The TCR originated in a man between 18 and 35 years old in good health. The genes are TRBV10-3 and TRBJ2-1; 7 bases agree with TRBD1. Sequences were obtained from naive CD4+ T cells sorted from blood. As for subset: CD45RA+ positively selected. The CDR3 nucleotides are TGTGCCGCTTCCGGGACAGAATACAATGAGCAGTTCTTC. Translated: CAASGTEYNEQFF.